This T cell receptor beta chain was obtained from a study of immune heterogeneity within non-small cell lung tumors. Bulk tumor genomic DNA constituted the template, at approximately 600 ng per sample. Surgeons took several biopsies per primary tumor, spaced far apart, during surgery. The cohort was untreated, with newly diagnosed non-small cell lung cancer undergoing curative surgery. The TCR beta CDR3 region underwent multiplex PCR amplification with 32 V and 13 J primers. Each CDR3 protein gets one entry after TCRdb re-called the multiplex PCR reads with MiXCR. The sample includes some 1,900 distinct CDR3 sequences, 45% to 55% of them seen just once. Concerning this clonotype: What it binds is unknown.

The CDR3 consists of 16 residues. The germline V and J ends were trimmed by 2 bases and 2 bases, with 15 bases remaining between them. Germline CDR1 is MNHEY and CDR2 is SVGAGI. The study, taken as a whole, reports: Dominant CDR3 beta clonotypes repeated across a patient's tumor loci, while different loci held unique high-frequency clones.

The specimen was lung tumor tissue. The clonotype originates from a man aged 65 to 85 with non-small cell lung cancer. The chain couples TRBV6-5 to TRBJ2-5; the D is unclear. CDR3 coding DNA: TGTGCCAGCAGTTACGGCGTCCGGCTGCGACAAGAGACCCAGTACTTC. Translated: CASSYGVRLRQETQYF.